The rows below give T cell receptor beta chains drawn from one sample of a study of T cells in Graves' hyperthyroidism and ophthalmopathy. TCRdb processed the multiplex PCR reads anew with MiXCR; each CDR3 protein has one entry. The repertoire holds hundreds of thousands of distinct CDR3 sequences, with about 15% as singletons. Sequenced material: blood. The receptors stem from a man aged 18-30 years with Graves' ophthalmopathy. Each CDR3 is given with its conserved first and last residue. Fields, in order: V gene, J gene, CDR3 protein.

TRBV14	TRBJ2-7	CASSPLAGGQEQYF
TRBV5-1	TRBJ2-2	CASSSITVGELFF
TRBV9	TRBJ2-1	CASRRRIAGGPGNEQFF
TRBV12-3/TRBV12-4	TRBJ2-7	CASSSPPDNYEQYF
TRBV7-9	TRBJ2-1	CASRSPSFAYNEQFF
TRBV20-1	TRBJ1-1	CSAPSYLNTEAFF
TRBV27	TRBJ2-1	CASSLFPTVFDEQFF
TRBV12-3/TRBV12-4	TRBJ2-3	CASSGDSTRTSGREGPDTQYF
TRBV4-1	TRBJ2-1	CASSRTGAQVEQFF
TRBV5-1	TRBJ1-1	CASSSDPGVSTEAFF
TRBV6-5	TRBJ1-3	CASSYGLQGADGNTIYF
TRBV3-1	TRBJ2-1	CASSPPGTSPSEQFF
TRBV7-8	TRBJ2-1	CASSTRPLHNEQFF
TRBV7-9	TRBJ1-1	CASSPPQGAHILGTEAFF
TRBV20-1	TRBJ2-7	CSARAGVGGQLTVRSPAYEQYF
TRBV6-1	TRBJ2-5	CASRSGLAGGETQYF
TRBV27	TRBJ2-2	CASSLSPTSPGELFF
TRBV10-2	TRBJ2-1	CASSESALASGEQFF
TRBV7-8	TRBJ2-5	CASSAQTNQETQYF
TRBV6-5	TRBJ2-7	CASSYEQGPYEQYF
TRBV27	TRBJ2-7	CASMRGAVSYEQYF
TRBV7-2	TRBJ1-2	CASSLEGQGVSGYTF
TRBV13	TRBJ2-3	CASSSTSGRPDTQYF
TRBV5-8	TRBJ2-1	CASFLRTSGRALYNEQFF
TRBV3-1	TRBJ2-7	CASSQGRTSGRLYEQYF
TRBV11-2	TRBJ1-1	CASSSLLNTEAFF
TRBV7-9	TRBJ2-1	CASSYRTGNEQFF